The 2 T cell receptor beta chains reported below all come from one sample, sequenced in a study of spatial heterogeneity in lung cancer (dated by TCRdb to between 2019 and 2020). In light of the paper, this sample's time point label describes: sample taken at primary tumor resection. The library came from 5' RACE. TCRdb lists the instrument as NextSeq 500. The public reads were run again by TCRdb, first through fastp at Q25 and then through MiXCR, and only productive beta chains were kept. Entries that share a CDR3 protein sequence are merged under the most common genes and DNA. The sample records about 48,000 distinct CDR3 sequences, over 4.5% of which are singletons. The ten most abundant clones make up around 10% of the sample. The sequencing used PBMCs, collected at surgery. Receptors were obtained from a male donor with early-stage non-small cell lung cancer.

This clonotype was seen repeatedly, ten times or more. The CDR3 loop reads CAWSPATGYSPLHF. CDR3 in DNA: TGTGCCTGGAGCCCCGCGACAGGGTATTCACCCCTCCACTTT. This chain joins TRBV30 and TRBJ1-6; TRBD1 matches 7 bases. The V and J ends lost 3 bases and 8 bases, in that order; junction bases with no gene match: 7. CDR1 and CDR2 (germline): GTSNPN, SVGIG (reference sequence). The CDR3 is 14 amino acids.

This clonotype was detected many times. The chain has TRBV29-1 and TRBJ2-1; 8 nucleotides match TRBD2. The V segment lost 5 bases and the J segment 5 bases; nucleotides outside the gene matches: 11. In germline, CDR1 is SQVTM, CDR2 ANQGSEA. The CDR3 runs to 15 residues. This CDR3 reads CSVLGGLAGNNEQFF. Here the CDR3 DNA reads TGCAGCGTTCTTGGAGGACTAGCCGGTAACAATGAGCAGTTCTTC.